Detailed here is one TCR beta chain. Antigen unknown. The sample belongs to a study of vaccination effects on CD4 cells after COVID-19. At the level of the study: Participants completed two doses of the BNT162b2 or mRNA-1273 vaccine.

Antigen-specific CD4+ T cell clonotypes were called by their expansion after viral peptide-pool culture in ViraFEST. Subsequent to ten to eleven days of culture, CD4+ T cells were isolated. Nobody among the vaccine recipients had prior SARS-CoV-2 infection (nucleocapsid antibodies were negative). In culture with around 9.1 IU/ml IL-2 and 9 to 10 ug/ml peptides, PBMC were grown at a few million per well. It was on days 3 and 7 that half the medium was replaced with IL-2 medium. Whole-study findings and limits: Healthy vaccinees had only 1 of 255 vaccine-induced clones cross-react with common cold coronaviruses.

CDR1 is SGHKS, CDR2 YYEKEE, per germline (reference sequence). This CDR3 has 19 amino acids. After removal of 4 bases from V and 3 bases from J, the junction contained 14 bases not matched to a gene. Measured with immunoSEQ multiplex PCR; TCRdb has only the in-frame clones, and not every one. In the table there are approximately 30,000 clones, roughly 73% of which are singletons. This rearrangement joins TRBV5-5 to TRBJ1-3, with 12 bases identical to TRBD1. The sequencing here drew on CD4+ T cells from PBMCs cultured with HCoV-OC43 spike peptides, taken before COVID-19 vaccination. Regarding subset: HCoV-OC43 spike overlapping peptide pool stimulation. The source of this sequence is a human donor who received a COVID-19 vaccine. CDR3 DNA: TGTGCCAGCAGCATACTTTCGGGACAGGGGGCCAGGGATGGAAACACCATATATTTT. This encodes CASSILSGQGARDGNTIYF.